The T cell receptor beta chain under discussion was sequenced for a study of monozygotic twins with inflammatory bowel disease. Whole-study findings and limits: Similarity of repertoires did not differ between concordant and discordant twins, possibly from limited power.

Germline V gives CDR1 SEHNR, CDR2 FQNEAQ (reference sequence). The CDR3 loop spans 13 amino acids. Every TCR library consumed around 4,000 ng of total RNA. TCRdb re-called the 5' RACE reads and gives one entry per CDR3 protein, without DNA. This listing includes about 160,000 distinct CDR3 sequences. As to this clonotype: What it binds is unknown.

The receptor was isolated from a human donor with ulcerative colitis or Crohn's disease, or a healthy co-twin of an affected twin (not recorded which). V usage is TRBV7-9 and J usage is TRBJ1-1. The specimen sequenced was blood. CDR3 residues: CASSLVQTNEAFF.